The clone carrying this T cell receptor beta chain has more than one count but fewer than ten. The data were taken from a study of shared clonotypes between healthy human individuals. Replicate PCRs for unsorted PBMC used around 270 ng DNA (approximately 30,000 T cell genomes). Sequencing used immunoSEQ multiplex PCR; TCRdb keeps in-frame clones, though not all of them. Of 400,000 to 550,000 clones listed, 65% to 80% are singletons. This CDR3 contains 12 residues. Germline V gives CDR1 SQVTM, CDR2 ANQGSEA. V dropped 7 bases and J dropped 4; count of bases not matched to a gene: 7. The chain employs TRBV29-1 and TRBJ2-7; 7 nucleotides align to TRBD2. The sample consisted of PBMCs. This receptor was taken from a woman aged 40 to 55 in good health. Some clones in this sample may be carry-over from other donors' samples. This CDR3 reads CSAESSGYEQYF. The CDR3 DNA follows: TGCAGCGCCGAATCTAGCGGTTACGAGCAGTACTTC.